These T cell receptor beta chains were read from a single sample in a study of control samples from healthy donors and cancer patients. The data were produced by immunoSEQ multiplex PCR, yet TCRdb's version contains in-frame clones alone and is incomplete. Of about 150,000 clones in the sample, roughly nine tenths were seen once. Material for sequencing was blood. Receptor source: a woman aged 25-40 years in good health. Each CDR3 is given with its conserved first and last residue. The D gene is left open where the match is weak. Size values are once, few and many counts, or a class for expanded clones, and some rows have none.

TRBD1,TRBV11-3,NA,TRBJ1-5,15,TGTGCCAGCAGCGAGGCAGGGGGAAACAATCAGCCCCAGCATTTT,CASSEAGGNNQPQHF
TRBD2,TRBV24-1,NA,TRBJ2-3,16,TGTGCCACCAGTGAAAGTAGCGGGAGAAGCACAGATACGCAGTATTTT,CATSESSGRSTDTQYF
NA,TRBV3-1/TRBV3-2,few,TRBJ2-3,20,TGTGCCAGCAGCCCGTCACAAGGGGGCGCGTGGCGGGGGGGCACAGATACGCAGTATTTT,CASSPSQGGAWRGGTDTQYF
NA,TRBV6-5,NA,TRBJ2-5,14,TGTGCCAGCAGTTACTTGGAGGGAGAAGAGACCCAGTACTTC,CASSYLEGEETQYF
NA,TRBV7-8,NA,TRBJ1-4,14,TGTGCCAGCAGCTTACGGGACCTTAATGAAAAACTGTTTTTT,CASSLRDLNEKLFF
TRBD2,TRBV7-2,NA,TRBJ2-2,16,TGTGCCAGCAGACGGGGGGGCGGGAGTCGAACCGGGGAGCTGTTTTTT,CASRRGGGSRTGELFF
NA,TRBV15,NA,TRBJ1-3,15,TGTGCCACCAGCAGTGGACAGTCCTCTGGAAACACCATATATTTT,CATSSGQSSGNTIYF
TRBD2,TRBV7-2,NA,TRBJ2-3,15,TGTGCCAGCAGCGTATCTCTAGCGGGACCAGATACGCAGTATTTT,CASSVSLAGPDTQYF
TRBD2,TRBV28,once,TRBJ2-2,14,TGTGCCAGCGGGGAGGGTGATCGCCCGGGGGAGCTGTTTTTT,CASGEGDRPGELFF
NA,TRBV18,NA,TRBJ2-2,13,TGTGCCAGCTCACCGGAATCCACCGGGGAGCTGTTTTTT,CASSPESTGELFF
NA,TRBV29-1,NA,TRBJ1-2,13,TGCAGCGTTGTGGTGACAGCTGGGGATGGCTACACCTTC,CSVVVTAGDGYTF
NA,TRBV27,NA,TRBJ2-5,16,TGTGCCAGCACTTGTGAAGCCTCAGGGGAACAAGAGACCCAGTACTTC,CASTCEASGEQETQYF
NA,TRBV14,NA,TRBJ2-5,13,TGTGCCAGCAGCACGGGACGCCAAGAGACCCAGTACTTC,CASSTGRQETQYF
NA,TRBV18,NA,TRBJ1-5,14,TGTGCCAGCTCACCAGCCCGGGCGAATCAGCCCCAGCATTTT,CASSPARANQPQHF
NA,TRBV5-6,NA,TRBJ2-7,19,TGTGCCAGCAGCCCCTGGACAGGGAACTTCGGGACTAGAGCTGGCGAGCAGTACTTC,CASSPWTGNFGTRAGEQYF
NA,TRBV28,NA,TRBJ1-4,15,TGTGCCAGCAGTTTTCAACGGCTCAGATATGAAAAACTGTTTTTT,CASSFQRLRYEKLFF
NA,TRBV30,NA,TRBJ1-5,15,TGTGCCTGGAGTGTCGGGGCAGGGAGCAATCAGCCCCAGCATTTT,CAWSVGAGSNQPQHF
NA,TRBV9,NA,TRBJ2-2,15,TGTGCCAGCAGCCCCACTGGGGGCGACACCGGGGAGCTGTTTTTT,CASSPTGGDTGELFF
NA,TRBV2,NA,TRBJ1-5,12,TGTGCCAGCAGCGGTAACAATCAGCCCCAGCATTTT,CASSGNNQPQHF
NA,TRBV30,NA,TRBJ1-1,14,TGTGCCTGGAGTCTGGACACCTTGAACACTGAAGCTTTCTTT,CAWSLDTLNTEAFF
NA,TRBV25-1,once,TRBJ1-1,14,TGTGCCAGCAGTGTTACAGGGATGAACACTGAAGCTTTCTTT,CASSVTGMNTEAFF
NA,TRBV12-3/TRBV12-4,NA,TRBJ2-5,11,TGTGCCAGCAGTCTACAAGAGACCCAGTACTTC,CASSLQETQYF
NA,TRBV10-3,NA,TRBJ2-7,14,TGTGCCATCAAGCTTGGGCAGGGGGGGTCCGAGCAGTACTTC,CAIKLGQGGSEQYF
NA,TRBV10-1,NA,TRBJ1-5,16,TGCGCCAGCAGCGACCCCGGGGGGGATAGCAATCAGCCCCAGCATTTT,CASSDPGGDSNQPQHF
NA,TRBV4-3,NA,TRBJ2-7,14,TGCGCCAGCAGCCGGGACTTTTCTTCCTACGAGCAGTACTTC,CASSRDFSSYEQYF
NA,TRBV7-9,NA,TRBJ1-1,13,TGTGCCAGCAGCCCATCATTGAACACTGAAGCTTTCTTT,CASSPSLNTEAFF
NA,TRBV19,NA,TRBJ2-7,10,TGTGCCATCCGAATAGACGAGCAGTACTTC,CAIRIDEQYF
NA,TRBV7-9,NA,TRBJ2-7,17,TGTGCCAGCAGCCCGGAACCGTGGCGGGACCTAACCTACGAGCAGTACTTC,CASSPEPWRDLTYEQYF
NA,TRBV28,NA,TRBJ2-7,13,TGTGCCAGCAGTTTCAGGACGACCTACGAGCAGTACTTC,CASSFRTTYEQYF
NA,TRBV6-2/TRBV6-3,NA,TRBJ1-4,14,TGTGCCAGCAGCTCAGACGGGGATGGTGAAAAACTGTTTTTT,CASSSDGDGEKLFF
TRBD1,TRBV28,NA,TRBJ2-3,14,TGTGCCAGCGAAGGACAGGGGATCGCAGATACGCAGTATTTT,CASEGQGIADTQYF
NA,TRBV14,NA,TRBJ1-2,14,TGTGCCAGCAGCCAGGCGTTTCGGGACGGCCGCTACACCTTC,CASSQAFRDGRYTF
TRBD1,TRBV5-5,NA,TRBJ2-7,16,TGTGCCAGCAGCTTGACCCCGGGACAGGGGGAGTACGAGCAGTACTTC,CASSLTPGQGEYEQYF
NA,TRBV7-2,once,TRBJ2-3,13,TGTGCCAGCAGCCAAGAAGGTACAGATACGCAGTATTTT,CASSQEGTDTQYF